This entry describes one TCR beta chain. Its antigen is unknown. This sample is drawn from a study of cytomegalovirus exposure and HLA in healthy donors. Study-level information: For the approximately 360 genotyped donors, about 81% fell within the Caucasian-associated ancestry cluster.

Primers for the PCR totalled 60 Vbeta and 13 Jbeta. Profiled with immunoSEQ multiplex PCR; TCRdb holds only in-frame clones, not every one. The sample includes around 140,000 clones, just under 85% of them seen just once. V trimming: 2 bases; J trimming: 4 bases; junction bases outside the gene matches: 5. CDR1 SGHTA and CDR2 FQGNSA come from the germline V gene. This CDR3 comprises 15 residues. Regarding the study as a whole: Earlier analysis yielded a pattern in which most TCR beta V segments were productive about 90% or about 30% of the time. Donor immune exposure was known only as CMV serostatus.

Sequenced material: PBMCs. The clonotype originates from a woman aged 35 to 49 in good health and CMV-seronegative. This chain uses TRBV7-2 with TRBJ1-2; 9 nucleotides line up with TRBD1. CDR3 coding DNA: TGTGCCAGCAGCTTAATGGGACAGGGTACCTATGGCTACACCTTC. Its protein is CASSLMGQGTYGYTF.